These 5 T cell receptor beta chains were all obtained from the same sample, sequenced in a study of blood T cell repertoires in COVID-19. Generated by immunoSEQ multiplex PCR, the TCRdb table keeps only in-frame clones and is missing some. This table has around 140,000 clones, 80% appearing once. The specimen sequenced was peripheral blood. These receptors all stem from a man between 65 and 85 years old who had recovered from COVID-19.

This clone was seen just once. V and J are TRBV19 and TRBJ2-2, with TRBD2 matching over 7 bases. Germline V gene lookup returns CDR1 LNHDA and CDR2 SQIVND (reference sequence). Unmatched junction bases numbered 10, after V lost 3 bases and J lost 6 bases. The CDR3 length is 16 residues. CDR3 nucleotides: TGTGCCAGTAGTATTAGTTCGACTAGCCAAGCCGGGGAGCTGTTTTTT. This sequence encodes CASSISSTSQAGELFF.

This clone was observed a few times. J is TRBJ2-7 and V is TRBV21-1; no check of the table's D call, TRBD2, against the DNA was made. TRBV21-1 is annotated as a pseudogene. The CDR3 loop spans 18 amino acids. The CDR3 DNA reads TGTGCCAGCAGCAAGCCTAGCGGGAGTTCTGGGCCTCTCTACGAGCAGTACTTC. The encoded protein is CASSKPSGSSGPLYEQYF.

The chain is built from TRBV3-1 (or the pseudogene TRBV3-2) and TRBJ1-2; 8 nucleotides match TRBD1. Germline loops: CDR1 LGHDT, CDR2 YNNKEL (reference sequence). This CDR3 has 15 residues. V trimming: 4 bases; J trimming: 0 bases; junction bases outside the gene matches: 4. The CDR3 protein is CASSRGTGPNYGYTF. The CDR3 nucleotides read TGTGCCAGCAGCCGGGGGACAGGACCTAACTATGGCTACACCTTC.

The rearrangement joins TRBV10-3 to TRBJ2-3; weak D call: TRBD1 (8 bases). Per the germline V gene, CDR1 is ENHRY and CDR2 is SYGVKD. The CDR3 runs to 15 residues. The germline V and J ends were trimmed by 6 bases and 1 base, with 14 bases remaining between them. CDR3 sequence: CAIRDTGGGTDTQYF. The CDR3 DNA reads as TGTGCCATCAGAGATACAGGGGGGGGCACAGATACGCAGTATTTT.

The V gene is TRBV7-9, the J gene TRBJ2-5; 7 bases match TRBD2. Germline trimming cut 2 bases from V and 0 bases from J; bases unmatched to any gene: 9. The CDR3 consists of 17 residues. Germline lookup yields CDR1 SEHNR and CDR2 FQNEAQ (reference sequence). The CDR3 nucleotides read TGTGCCAGCAGCTTACACCTGTCTAGCGGCTACCAAGAGACCCAGTACTTC. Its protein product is CASSLHLSSGYQETQYF.